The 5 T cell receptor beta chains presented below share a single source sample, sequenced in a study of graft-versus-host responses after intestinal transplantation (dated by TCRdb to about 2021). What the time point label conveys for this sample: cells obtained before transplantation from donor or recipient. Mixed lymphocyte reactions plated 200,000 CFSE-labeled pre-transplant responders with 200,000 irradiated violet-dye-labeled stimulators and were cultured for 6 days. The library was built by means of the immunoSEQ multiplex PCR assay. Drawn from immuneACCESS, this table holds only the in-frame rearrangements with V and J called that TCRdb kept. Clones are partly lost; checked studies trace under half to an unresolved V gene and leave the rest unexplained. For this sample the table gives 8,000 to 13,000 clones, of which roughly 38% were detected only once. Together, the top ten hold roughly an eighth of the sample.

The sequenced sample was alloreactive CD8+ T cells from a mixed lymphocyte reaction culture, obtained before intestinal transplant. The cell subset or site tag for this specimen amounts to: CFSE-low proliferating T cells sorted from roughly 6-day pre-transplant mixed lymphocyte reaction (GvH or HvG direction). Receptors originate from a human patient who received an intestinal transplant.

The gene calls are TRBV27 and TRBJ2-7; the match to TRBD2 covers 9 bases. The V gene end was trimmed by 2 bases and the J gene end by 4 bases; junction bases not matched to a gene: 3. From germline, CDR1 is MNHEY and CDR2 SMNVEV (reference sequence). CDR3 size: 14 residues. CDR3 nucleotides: TGTGCCAGCAGTTTAGCCAGCGGGAGGTACGAGCAGTACTTC. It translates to CASSLASGRYEQYF.

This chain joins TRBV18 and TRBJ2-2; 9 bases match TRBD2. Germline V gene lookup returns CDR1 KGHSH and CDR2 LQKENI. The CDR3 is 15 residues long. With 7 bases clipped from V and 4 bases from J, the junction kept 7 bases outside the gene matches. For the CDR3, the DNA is TGTGCCAGCTTATTTAGCGGGGGAGGCACCGGGGAGCTGTTTTTT. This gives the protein CASLFSGGGTGELFF.

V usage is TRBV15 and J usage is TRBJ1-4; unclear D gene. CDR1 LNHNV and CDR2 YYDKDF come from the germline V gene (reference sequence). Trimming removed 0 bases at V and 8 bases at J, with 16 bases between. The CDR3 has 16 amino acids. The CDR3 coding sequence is TGTGCCACCAGCAGAGAACGTGAGAGTTTACAGGAAAAACTGTTTTTT. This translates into CATSRERESLQEKLFF.

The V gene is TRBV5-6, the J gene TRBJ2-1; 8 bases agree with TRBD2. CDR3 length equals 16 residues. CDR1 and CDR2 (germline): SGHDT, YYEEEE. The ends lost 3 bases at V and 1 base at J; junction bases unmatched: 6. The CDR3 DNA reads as TGTGCCAGCAGCTCCTTACCTAGCGGGTCCTACAATGAGCAGTTCTTC. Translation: CASSSLPSGSYNEQFF.

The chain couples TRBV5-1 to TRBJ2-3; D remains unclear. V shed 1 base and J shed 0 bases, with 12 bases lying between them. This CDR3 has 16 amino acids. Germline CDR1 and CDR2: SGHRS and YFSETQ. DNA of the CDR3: TGCGCCAGCAGCTTGAGGAGAAAACCTAGCACAGATACGCAGTATTTT. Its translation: CASSLRRKPSTDTQYF.